This T cell receptor (beta chain) was profiled in a study of blood T cell repertoires in COVID-19. CDR1 SGHNT and CDR2 YYREEE come from the germline V gene (reference sequence). The length of the CDR3 is 14 residues. Trimming took 5 bases from V and 9 from J; bases not matched to a gene: 10. Assay: immunoSEQ multiplex PCR; the TCRdb copy retains only in-frame clones and omits some. This sample has more than 150,000 clones; nearly 80% occur once, and the top ten carry about an eighth. This TCR came from a man between 60 and 75 years old who had been exposed to COVID-19. Sequenced sample: PBMCs or T cells enriched from blood (not recorded which). The rearrangement links TRBV5-4 to TRBJ2-1, with 8 bases that match TRBD1. CDR3 loop: CASRDRVAMGEQFF. The CDR3 DNA follows: TGTGCCAGCAGGGACAGGGTTGCCATGGGTGAGCAGTTCTTC. Filled out from reference TRBV5-4 and TRBJ2-1, the complete variable domain reads ETGVTQSPTHLIKTRGQQVTLRCSSQSGHNTVSWYQQALGQGPQFIFQYYREEENGRGNFPPRFSGLQFPNYSSELNVNALELDDSALYLCASRDRVAMGEQFFGPGTRLTVL.